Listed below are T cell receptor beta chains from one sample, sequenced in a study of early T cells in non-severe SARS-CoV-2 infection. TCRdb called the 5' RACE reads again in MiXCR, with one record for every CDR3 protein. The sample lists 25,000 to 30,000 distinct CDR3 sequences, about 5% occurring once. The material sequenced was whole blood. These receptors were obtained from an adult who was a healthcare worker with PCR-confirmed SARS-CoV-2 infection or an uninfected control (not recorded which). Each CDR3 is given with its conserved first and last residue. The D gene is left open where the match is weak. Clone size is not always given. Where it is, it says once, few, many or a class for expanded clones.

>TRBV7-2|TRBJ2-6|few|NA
TGTGCCAGCAGCGAGGGGGCTGGGGCCAACGTCCTGACTTTC
CASSEGAGANVLTF
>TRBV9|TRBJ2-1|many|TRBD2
TGTGCCAGCTCGAGAAGTAGCGGGGGGGCAAATGAGCAGTTCTTC
CASSRSSGGANEQFF
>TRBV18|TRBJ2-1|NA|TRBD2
TGTGCCAGCTCAGGGACTAGCGGGATAGATGAGCAGTTCTTC
CASSGTSGIDEQFF
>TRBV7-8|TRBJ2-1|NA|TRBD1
TGTGCCAGCAGCGTTACAGGGGCTGGAGCTTGGCAGTTCTTC
CASSVTGAGAWQFF
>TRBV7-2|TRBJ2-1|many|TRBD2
TGTGCCAGCAGCTTAGAGGGGACTAGCGGGAGGAATGAGCAGTTCTTC
CASSLEGTSGRNEQFF
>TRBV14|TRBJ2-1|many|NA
TGTGCCAGCAGCCAAGTTGCGGGACAGTTTCGCAATGAGCAGTTCTTC
CASSQVAGQFRNEQFF
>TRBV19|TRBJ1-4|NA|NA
TGTGCCAGTAGGGAGGTTGGGAGTGAAAAACTGTTTTTT
CASREVGSEKLFF
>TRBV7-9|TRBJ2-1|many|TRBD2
TGTGCCAGCAGCTTAGCGGCTAGCGGGAGGTACAATGAGCAGTTCTTC
CASSLAASGRYNEQFF
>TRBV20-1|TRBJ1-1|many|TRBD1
TGCAGTGCTGCGCAGGGGGCAAAAACTGAAGCTTTCTTT
CSAAQGAKTEAFF
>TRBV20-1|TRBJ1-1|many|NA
TGCAGTGCTGCCGACCGGGGGACTGAAGCTTTCTTT
CSAADRGTEAFF
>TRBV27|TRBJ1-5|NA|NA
TGTGCCAGCAGTTTAAGAGGGTTTAATCAGCCCCAGCATTTT
CASSLRGFNQPQHF
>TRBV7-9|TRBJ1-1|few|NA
TGTGCCAGCAGCTTAGCGGGTACTGAAGCTTTCTTT
CASSLAGTEAFF
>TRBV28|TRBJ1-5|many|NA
TGTGCCAGCAGTCCCTCCGAAGTGCAGGCCTACAGACAGCCCCAGCATTTT
CASSPSEVQAYRQPQHF
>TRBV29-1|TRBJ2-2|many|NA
TGCAGCGTTGAAGAAGGGTTCGGAACCGGGGAGCTGTTTTTT
CSVEEGFGTGELFF
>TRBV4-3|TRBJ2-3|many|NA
TGCGCCAGCAGCCAAGATGCAAGCGCCGGTACGCAGTATTTT
CASSQDASAGTQYF
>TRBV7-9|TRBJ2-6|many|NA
TGTGCCAGCAGCCGCTCCCCGGGGACCTCTGGGGCCAACGTCCTGACTTTC
CASSRSPGTSGANVLTF
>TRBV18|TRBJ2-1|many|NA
TGTGCCAGCTCACTTCAAGACAGTCTGGTGGCCCCTAATGAGCAGTTCTTC
CASSLQDSLVAPNEQFF
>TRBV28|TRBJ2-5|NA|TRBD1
TGTGCCAGCAGTCCAGGGGGCGATGATGAGACCCAGTACTTC
CASSPGGDDETQYF
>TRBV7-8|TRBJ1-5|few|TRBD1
TGTGCCAGCAGCGCAAAACGGGACAGTCGAGGCAATCAGCCCCAGCATTTT
CASSAKRDSRGNQPQHF
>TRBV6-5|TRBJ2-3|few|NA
TGTGCCAGCAGTACCCGGGGCAGCACAGATACGCAGTATTTT
CASSTRGSTDTQYF
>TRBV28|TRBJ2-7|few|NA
TGTGCCAGCACAACCCCGCAGGGAGCCTACGAGCAGTACTTC
CASTTPQGAYEQYF
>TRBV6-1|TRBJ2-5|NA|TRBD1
TGTGCCAGCAGGAAGACAGGGGGGGACGAGACCCAGTACTTC
CASRKTGGDETQYF
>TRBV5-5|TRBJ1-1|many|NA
TGTGCCAGCAGCGCTAGGGGGGACATGAACACTGAAGCTTTCTTT
CASSARGDMNTEAFF
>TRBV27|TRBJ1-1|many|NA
TGTGCCAGCAGTTTCGGTGGTGAAGCTTTCTTT
CASSFGGEAFF
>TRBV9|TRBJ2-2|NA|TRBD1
TGTGCCAGCAGCGTAAACCCTCGACAGGGTAGTTCCACCGGGGAGCTGTTTTTT
CASSVNPRQGSSTGELFF